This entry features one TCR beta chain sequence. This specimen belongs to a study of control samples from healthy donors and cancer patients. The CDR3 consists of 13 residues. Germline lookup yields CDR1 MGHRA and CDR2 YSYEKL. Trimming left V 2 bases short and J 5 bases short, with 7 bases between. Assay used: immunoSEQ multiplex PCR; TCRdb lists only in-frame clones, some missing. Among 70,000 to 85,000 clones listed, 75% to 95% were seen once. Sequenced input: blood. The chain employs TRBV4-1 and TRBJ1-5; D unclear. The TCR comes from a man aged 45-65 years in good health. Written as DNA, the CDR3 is TGCGCCAGCAGCCAACCTACAGATCAGCCCCAGCATTTT. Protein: CASSQPTDQPQHF.